The rows below give T cell receptor beta chains drawn from one sample of a study of preoperative IRX-2 immunotherapy in early breast cancer. TCRdb's table, derived via immunoSEQ multiplex PCR, lists solely in-frame clones and lacks some. The sample consists of around 30,000 clones, 78% of them appearing once. The sample in question was lymph node tissue, obtained before IRX-2 immunotherapy. These TCRs come from a human donor with breast cancer. Both conserved end residues are part of each CDR3. The order of the fields is V gene, D gene, clone size, J gene, CDR3 DNA, CDR3 protein. A D gene is named only where the DNA matches it firmly. The listing skips clone size in some rows; elsewhere it reads once, few, many or a size class.

TRBV5-1	NA	NA	TRBJ1-1	TGCGCCAGCAGCTTGGATCCGCGGGGGCCATGGACTGAAGCTTTCTTT	CASSLDPRGPWTEAFF
TRBV28	NA	NA	TRBJ1-5	TGTGCCAGCGGAAGCGGGGGCAGTGTCAATCAGCCCCAGCATTTT	CASGSGGSVNQPQHF
TRBV23-1	TRBD1	NA	TRBJ2-7	TGCGCCAGCAGCTGGGACAGGGGTACCTACGAGCAGTACTTC	CASSWDRGTYEQYF
TRBV6-8	NA	few	TRBJ1-3	TGTGCCAGCAGCAGAGGGGTCGGAGGAAACACCATATATTTT	CASSRGVGGNTIYF
TRBV30	TRBD1	once	TRBJ2-7	TGTGCCTGGAGTAGAAACAGGGGTACCTACGAGCAGTACTTC	CAWSRNRGTYEQYF
TRBV7-8	TRBD2	NA	TRBJ2-1	TGTGCCAGCAGCCTAACCGGGGGGAGCTCCTACAATGAGCAGTTCTTC	CASSLTGGSSYNEQFF
TRBV6-8	TRBD2	NA	TRBJ2-5	TGTGCCAGCAGTTACTCCACCAAACTAGCGGGGAGCCAAGAGACCCAGTACTTC	CASSYSTKLAGSQETQYF
TRBV11-3	TRBD1	once	TRBJ2-1	TGTGCCAGCAGCTTGGGAGACAGGGCCAATGAGCAGTTCTTC	CASSLGDRANEQFF
TRBV11-3	TRBD1	once	TRBJ1-1	TGTGCCAGCAGCCGCACCGGGACAGGGAACACTGAAGCTTTCTTT	CASSRTGTGNTEAFF
TRBV10-2	NA	NA	TRBJ1-3	TGCGCCAGCAAAGCAGGACTAGACTCTGGAAACACCATATATTTT	CASKAGLDSGNTIYF
TRBV5-1	NA	NA	TRBJ1-1	TGCGCCAGCAGGATGACCGACCGTGACACTGAAGCTTTCTTT	CASRMTDRDTEAFF
TRBV11-3	TRBD1	NA	TRBJ2-3	TGTGCCAGCAGACTGTGGGGGGACAGGGAGTCTGCAGATACGCAGTATTTT	CASRLWGDRESADTQYF
TRBV28	NA	NA	TRBJ1-2	TGTGCCAGCAGCCGCCTGGGGGCAGGAGATGGCTACACCTTC	CASSRLGAGDGYTF
TRBV5-1	NA	NA	TRBJ1-3	TGCGCCAGCAGCCCGGTTATGGCTGGAAACACCATATATTTT	CASSPVMAGNTIYF
TRBV6-8	TRBD1	NA	TRBJ1-1	TGTGCCAGCAGTTACTCGAGGCTACAGGGGTCGGGCACTGAAGCTTTCTTT	CASSYSRLQGSGTEAFF
TRBV6-8	TRBD1	NA	TRBJ1-4	TGTGCCAGCAACTATATACAGGGGGCGCAGGATGAAAAACTGTTTTTT	CASNYIQGAQDEKLFF
TRBV5-1	TRBD1	NA	TRBJ1-2	TGCGCCAGCAGCTTGGGGGACAGGGGACTGGGCTACACCTTC	CASSLGDRGLGYTF
TRBV10-1	NA	NA	TRBJ1-3	TGCGCCAGCAGTGGACCGGAAACTGGAAACACCATATATTTT	CASSGPETGNTIYF
TRBV28	NA	NA	TRBJ1-4	TGTGCCAGCAGTTTATTTGGTAGAGAAAAACTGTTTTTT	CASSLFGREKLFF
TRBV14	NA	NA	TRBJ2-7	TGTGCCAGCAGCCAAACTACCCTGGGAGCTCGGGGCGAGCAGTACTTC	CASSQTTLGARGEQYF
TRBV18	TRBD1	NA	TRBJ1-3	TGTGCCAGCTCACAGGGGGCGGCTGGAAACACCATATATTTT	CASSQGAAGNTIYF
TRBV5-1	TRBD1	NA	TRBJ1-4	TGCGCCAGCAGCTTGGTAATCGGGGGACAGGGGGAAAAACTGTTTTTT	CASSLVIGGQGEKLFF
TRBV7-7	NA	NA	TRBJ1-2	TGTGCCAGCAGCTTGGCGGCTAACGGGGGTGAAAGCTACACCTTC	CASSLAANGGESYTF
TRBV11-3	NA	NA	TRBJ1-3	TGTGCCAGCAGAGACAGGAGCTCTGGAAACACCATATATTTT	CASRDRSSGNTIYF
TRBV12-5	NA	NA	TRBJ1-1	TGTGCCAGCAACAGTCCTATCAGGGGCCCGAACACTGAAGCTTTCTTT	CASNSPIRGPNTEAFF
TRBV14	NA	few	TRBJ1-4	TGTGCCAGCAGCCAAGATATTCGCGGGGCCGGGGAAAAACTGTTTTTT	CASSQDIRGAGEKLFF
TRBV14	NA	few	TRBJ1-3	TGTGCCAGCCGGCCAGGTAACTCTGGAAACACCATATATTTT	CASRPGNSGNTIYF
TRBV5-1	NA	NA	TRBJ1-4	TGCGCCAGCAGGCTTAGCAGGGCCCCCAATGAAAAACTGTTTTTT	CASRLSRAPNEKLFF